This T cell receptor (beta chain) was identified during a study of blood T cell repertoires in COVID-19. Study as a whole: Acute and convalescent COVID-19 specimens originated in the United States, Italy and Spain. Sample material is recorded as cDNA or gDNA derived from T cells, B-cell-depleted T cells, or PBMCs.

The CDR3 is 14 residues long. The germline gives CDR1 SGDLS, CDR2 YYNGEE. V shed 3 bases and J shed 2 bases, with 11 bases lying between them. Generated by immunoSEQ multiplex PCR, the TCRdb table keeps only in-frame clones and is missing some. The repertoire holds about 160,000 clones, with around 85% as singletons. The chain recombines TRBV9 with TRBJ1-1; no clear D gene. Material for sequencing was peripheral blood. The receptor was isolated from a man aged 55 to 70 with active or convalescent COVID-19. CDR3 in amino acids: CASSAFPLNTEAFF. CDR3 nucleotide sequence: TGTGCCAGCAGCGCGTTCCCCCTTAACACTGAAGCTTTCTTT.